The rows below give T cell receptor beta chains drawn from one sample of a study of T cells in Graves' hyperthyroidism and ophthalmopathy. TCRdb re-called the multiplex PCR reads with MiXCR, one entry per CDR3 protein. The top ten clones hold 17% of a sample with some 500,000 distinct CDR3 sequences, approximately 14% of them seen once. Input material: blood. Every receptor here comes from a young woman with Graves' hyperthyroidism. The CDR3 runs from the conserved cysteine through the conserved F or W. Each record gives: CDR3 protein, CDR3 DNA, clone size, J gene, D gene, V gene. A D gene is named only where the DNA matches it firmly. Clone size is shown for a subset of rows, as once, few, many or a class of expanded clone.

CDR3: CASSTDEFNEQYF
DNA: TGTGCCAGCAGCACGGACGAATTCAACGAGCAGTACTTC
size: many
J: TRBJ2-7
D: -
V: TRBV28

CDR3: CSVTLTGSGEQYF
DNA: TGCAGCGTCACTCTCACGGGGTCCGGCGAGCAGTACTTC
size: many
J: TRBJ2-7
D: -
V: TRBV29-1

CDR3: CATSREGQDGELFF
DNA: TGTGCCACCAGCAGAGAAGGACAGGACGGGGAGCTGTTTTTT
size: many
J: TRBJ2-2
D: TRBD1
V: TRBV15

CDR3: CASSQLGTEQFF
DNA: TGTGCCAGCAGCCAACTGGGGACCGAGCAGTTCTTC
size: many
J: TRBJ2-1
D: -
V: TRBV3-1

CDR3: CASSFDRSNQPQHF
DNA: TGTGCCAGCAGTTTTGACAGGAGCAATCAGCCCCAGCATTTT
size: many
J: TRBJ1-5
D: -
V: TRBV12-3/TRBV12-4

CDR3: CASSPLVGRNNQPQHF
DNA: TGTGCCAGCAGCCCGCTGGTAGGGAGAAACAATCAGCCCCAGCATTTT
size: many
J: TRBJ1-5
D: -
V: TRBV7-8

CDR3: CASSESRDRKAFF
DNA: TGTGCCAGCAGTGAGTCCCGGGACAGGAAAGCTTTCTTT
size: -
J: TRBJ1-1
D: TRBD1
V: TRBV25-1

CDR3: CASSSGQGVQETQYF
DNA: TGTGCCAGCAGCTCGGGACAGGGGGTGCAAGAGACCCAGTACTTC
size: -
J: TRBJ2-5
D: TRBD1
V: TRBV7-9

CDR3: CASSHGLAGGEKRDIQYF
DNA: TGTGCCAGCAGCCACGGACTAGCGGGAGGGGAAAAGAGGGACATTCAGTACTTC
size: -
J: TRBJ2-4
D: TRBD2
V: TRBV7-9

CDR3: CAIRGSGSGSYNEQFF
DNA: TGTGCCATCAGGGGTAGCGGGAGTGGCTCCTACAATGAGCAGTTCTTC
size: many
J: TRBJ2-1
D: TRBD2
V: TRBV10-3

CDR3: CASTLAGALNTGELFF
DNA: TGTGCCAGTACCCTGGCGGGAGCATTGAACACCGGGGAGCTGTTTTTT
size: many
J: TRBJ2-2
D: TRBD2
V: TRBV19

CDR3: CASSPRDRNYEQYF
DNA: TGTGCCAGCAGCCCCCGGGACCGCAACTACGAGCAGTACTTC
size: -
J: TRBJ2-7
D: -
V: TRBV11-1

CDR3: CAWSQTSGGRYEQYF
DNA: TGTGCCTGGAGCCAGACTAGCGGGGGCCGCTACGAGCAGTACTTC
size: many
J: TRBJ2-7
D: TRBD2
V: TRBV30

CDR3: CASRERLLAKNIQYF
DNA: TGTGCCAGCAGAGAGCGGCTTCTAGCCAAAAACATTCAGTACTTC
size: many
J: TRBJ2-4
D: -
V: TRBV2

CDR3: CACMGGSYNEQFF
DNA: TGTGCCTGTATGGGCGGGAGCTACAATGAGCAGTTCTTC
size: few
J: TRBJ2-1
D: TRBD2
V: TRBV19

CDR3: CASSRRTGQGGQPQHF
DNA: TGCGCCAGCAGCCGACGGACAGGACAGGGGGGCCAGCCCCAGCATTTT
size: -
J: TRBJ1-5
D: TRBD1
V: TRBV4-1

CDR3: CASSYWGIGGGNQPQHF
DNA: TGTGCCAGCAGTTATTGGGGTATTGGGGGGGGCAATCAGCCCCAGCATTTT
size: many
J: TRBJ1-5
D: -
V: TRBV12-3/TRBV12-4

CDR3: CASSPLAGAEAFF
DNA: TGTGCCAGCAGCCCACTCGCGGGCGCTGAAGCTTTCTTT
size: -
J: TRBJ1-1
D: -
V: TRBV6-1

CDR3: CASGIFTSSNTGELFF
DNA: TGTGCCAGCGGGATATTTACAAGCTCGAACACCGGGGAGCTGTTTTTT
size: many
J: TRBJ2-2
D: -
V: TRBV2

CDR3: CSARGIGRAENEKLFF
DNA: TGCAGTGCTAGAGGGATAGGGAGGGCGGAAAATGAAAAACTGTTTTTT
size: few
J: TRBJ1-4
D: -
V: TRBV20-1

CDR3: CASSEPGSGYGYTF
DNA: TGTGCCAGCAGTGAGCCGGGATCTGGCTATGGCTACACCTTC
size: many
J: TRBJ1-2
D: -
V: TRBV2

CDR3: CASSLAAQLDTEAFF
DNA: TGTGCCAGCAGCTTGGCCGCCCAATTGGACACTGAAGCTTTCTTT
size: -
J: TRBJ1-1
D: -
V: TRBV5-4

CDR3: CAWSRSGKISSEQYF
DNA: TGTGCCTGGAGTCGCTCCGGGAAGATCTCTAGTGAGCAGTACTTC
size: few
J: TRBJ2-7
D: -
V: TRBV30

CDR3: CASSLGAQGSEQYF
DNA: TGCGCCAGCAGCCTGGGGGCGCAGGGTAGCGAGCAGTACTTC
size: -
J: TRBJ2-7
D: -
V: TRBV5-1

CDR3: CSASFGGEDYGYTF
DNA: TGCAGTGCTAGTTTCGGGGGAGAGGACTATGGCTACACCTTC
size: few
J: TRBJ1-2
D: -
V: TRBV20-1

CDR3: CASSFWGGRRTGELFF
DNA: TGTGCCAGCAGTTTCTGGGGGGGGCGCAGGACCGGGGAGCTGTTTTTT
size: many
J: TRBJ2-2
D: -
V: TRBV27

CDR3: CASSSYSSSDEQYF
DNA: TGTGCCAGCAGTTCCTATAGTAGTTCCGACGAGCAGTACTTC
size: many
J: TRBJ2-7
D: -
V: TRBV2

CDR3: CATSREWATDQPQHF
DNA: TGTGCCACCAGCAGAGAATGGGCGACGGATCAGCCCCAGCATTTT
size: many
J: TRBJ1-5
D: -
V: TRBV15

CDR3: CAWSIRFNQPQHF
DNA: TGTGCCTGGAGTATTCGCTTCAATCAGCCCCAGCATTTT
size: many
J: TRBJ1-5
D: -
V: TRBV30

CDR3: CASSQDGGGPHEQFF
DNA: TGTGCCAGCAGCCAAGATGGGGGAGGGCCCCACGAGCAGTTCTTC
size: many
J: TRBJ2-1
D: TRBD2
V: TRBV3-1

CDR3: CSALAYTQYF
DNA: TGCAGTGCCTTAGCGTATACGCAGTATTTT
size: many
J: TRBJ2-3
D: -
V: TRBV20-1

CDR3: CASSQERGGGFYGYTF
DNA: TGCGCCAGCAGCCAAGAAAGGGGAGGGGGCTTCTATGGCTACACCTTC
size: many
J: TRBJ1-2
D: TRBD1
V: TRBV4-1

CDR3: CASSMFSGVAKNIQYF
DNA: TGTGCCAGTAGTATGTTTAGCGGAGTAGCCAAAAACATTCAGTACTTC
size: few
J: TRBJ2-4
D: -
V: TRBV19

CDR3: CASSLFATRGVLTDTQYF
DNA: TGTGCCAGCAGTTTATTCGCGACTAGGGGGGTCCTCACAGATACGCAGTATTTT
size: many
J: TRBJ2-3
D: -
V: TRBV27

CDR3: CASSETQGSTDTQYF
DNA: TGCGCCAGCAGTGAGACTCAGGGGAGCACAGATACGCAGTATTTT
size: many
J: TRBJ2-3
D: -
V: TRBV10-1

CDR3: CASSPPSDTQYF
DNA: TGTGCCAGCAGCCCCCCCTCAGATACGCAGTATTTT
size: many
J: TRBJ2-3
D: -
V: TRBV7-3

CDR3: CSVEGQRNYGYTF
DNA: TGCAGCGTTGAGGGACAGAGGAACTATGGCTACACCTTC
size: -
J: TRBJ1-2
D: TRBD1
V: TRBV29-1

CDR3: CSARRTPGAGELFF
DNA: TGCAGTGCTAGAAGGACCCCTGGGGCCGGGGAGCTGTTTTTT
size: few
J: TRBJ2-2
D: -
V: TRBV20-1

CDR3: CASSMVRHLTPGYTF
DNA: TGTGCCAGTAGTATGGTGCGACATTTGACCCCTGGCTACACCTTC
size: many
J: TRBJ1-2
D: -
V: TRBV19

CDR3: CASSDDRVAGNQPQHF
DNA: TGTGCCAGCAGCGACGATCGGGTGGCGGGCAATCAGCCCCAGCATTTT
size: many
J: TRBJ1-5
D: -
V: TRBV3-1

CDR3: CASSFSAGRWSEAFF
DNA: TGTGCCAGCAGTTTCTCGGCAGGGCGGTGGTCTGAAGCTTTCTTT
size: many
J: TRBJ1-1
D: -
V: TRBV12-3/TRBV12-4

CDR3: CASSLAGTSDKQLF
DNA: TGCGCCAGCAGCTTGGCCGGGACTAGCGACAAGCAGCTCTTC
size: -
J: TRBJ2-1
D: TRBD2
V: TRBV5-1

CDR3: CASSPLYLGDQETQYF
DNA: TGTGCCAGCAGTCCCCTTTACCTTGGGGACCAAGAGACCCAGTACTTC
size: many
J: TRBJ2-5
D: -
V: TRBV6-1

CDR3: CASSQGQGGRETQYF
DNA: TGCGCCAGCAGCCAAGGACAAGGAGGACGGGAGACCCAGTACTTC
size: many
J: TRBJ2-5
D: -
V: TRBV4-1

CDR3: CANSLGDGNTGELFF
DNA: TGTGCCAACAGCTTGGGGGACGGAAACACCGGGGAGCTGTTTTTT
size: -
J: TRBJ2-2
D: -
V: TRBV5-5

CDR3: CASSLVRLAGVNEQFF
DNA: TGTGCCAGCAGCTTAGTGAGACTAGCGGGAGTCAATGAGCAGTTCTTC
size: -
J: TRBJ2-1
D: TRBD2
V: TRBV7-8

CDR3: CATLRRGRIETQYF
DNA: TGTGCCACCCTACGCAGGGGGCGCATCGAGACCCAGTACTTC
size: many
J: TRBJ2-5
D: TRBD1
V: TRBV24-1

CDR3: CASNRQGDTEAFF
DNA: TGCGCCAGCAACCGACAGGGGGACACTGAAGCTTTCTTT
size: few
J: TRBJ1-1
D: TRBD1
V: TRBV10-2

CDR3: CASSTSGGSTDTQYF
DNA: TGTGCCAGTAGTACTAGCGGGGGGAGCACAGATACGCAGTATTTT
size: few
J: TRBJ2-3
D: TRBD2
V: TRBV19

CDR3: CATSPGTTLNYGYTF
DNA: TGTGCCACCAGTCCCGGGACGACCCTTAACTATGGCTACACCTTC
size: -
J: TRBJ1-2
D: -
V: TRBV15

CDR3: CASSSRWTEAFF
DNA: TGTGCCAGCAGCTCACGATGGACTGAAGCTTTCTTT
size: many
J: TRBJ1-1
D: -
V: TRBV11-2

CDR3: CASSLGMGQPQHF
DNA: TGTGCCAGCAGCTTAGGCATGGGGCAGCCCCAGCATTTT
size: -
J: TRBJ1-5
D: -
V: TRBV7-2